This T cell receptor beta chain comes out of a study of OX40 agonist ivuxolimab in advanced cancers. Across the study: The diagnoses of dose-escalation patients were hepatocellular carcinoma, melanoma, renal cell or head and neck cancer. Regarding the study as a whole: On average, CD8+ T cells had more expanded clones than CD4+.

The protocol was immunoSEQ multiplex PCR, while the TCRdb copy is restricted to in-frame clones and leaves out a portion. The repertoire includes roughly 60,000 clones, 70% to 90% of them detected once, and less than 2% sits in the top ten. With respect to this clone: The target antigen is unknown.

This CDR3 has 18 amino acids. Losses at the gene ends were 4 bases for V and 7 bases for J; bases not matched to a gene: 17. Specimen: CD4+ or CD8+ T cells sorted from blood, collected in a trial of the OX40 agonist ivuxolimab. The genes are TRBV23-1 and TRBJ2-1; 9 positions match TRBD2. TRBV23-1 counts as an open reading frame of uncertain function. The TCR comes from an adult with an advanced solid tumor such as melanoma, head and neck, liver or kidney cancer. The CDR3 reads CASSLPSGKGGWGNEQFF. For the CDR3, the DNA is TGCGCCAGCAGTCTCCCTAGCGGGAAGGGAGGGTGGGGAAATGAGCAGTTCTTC.